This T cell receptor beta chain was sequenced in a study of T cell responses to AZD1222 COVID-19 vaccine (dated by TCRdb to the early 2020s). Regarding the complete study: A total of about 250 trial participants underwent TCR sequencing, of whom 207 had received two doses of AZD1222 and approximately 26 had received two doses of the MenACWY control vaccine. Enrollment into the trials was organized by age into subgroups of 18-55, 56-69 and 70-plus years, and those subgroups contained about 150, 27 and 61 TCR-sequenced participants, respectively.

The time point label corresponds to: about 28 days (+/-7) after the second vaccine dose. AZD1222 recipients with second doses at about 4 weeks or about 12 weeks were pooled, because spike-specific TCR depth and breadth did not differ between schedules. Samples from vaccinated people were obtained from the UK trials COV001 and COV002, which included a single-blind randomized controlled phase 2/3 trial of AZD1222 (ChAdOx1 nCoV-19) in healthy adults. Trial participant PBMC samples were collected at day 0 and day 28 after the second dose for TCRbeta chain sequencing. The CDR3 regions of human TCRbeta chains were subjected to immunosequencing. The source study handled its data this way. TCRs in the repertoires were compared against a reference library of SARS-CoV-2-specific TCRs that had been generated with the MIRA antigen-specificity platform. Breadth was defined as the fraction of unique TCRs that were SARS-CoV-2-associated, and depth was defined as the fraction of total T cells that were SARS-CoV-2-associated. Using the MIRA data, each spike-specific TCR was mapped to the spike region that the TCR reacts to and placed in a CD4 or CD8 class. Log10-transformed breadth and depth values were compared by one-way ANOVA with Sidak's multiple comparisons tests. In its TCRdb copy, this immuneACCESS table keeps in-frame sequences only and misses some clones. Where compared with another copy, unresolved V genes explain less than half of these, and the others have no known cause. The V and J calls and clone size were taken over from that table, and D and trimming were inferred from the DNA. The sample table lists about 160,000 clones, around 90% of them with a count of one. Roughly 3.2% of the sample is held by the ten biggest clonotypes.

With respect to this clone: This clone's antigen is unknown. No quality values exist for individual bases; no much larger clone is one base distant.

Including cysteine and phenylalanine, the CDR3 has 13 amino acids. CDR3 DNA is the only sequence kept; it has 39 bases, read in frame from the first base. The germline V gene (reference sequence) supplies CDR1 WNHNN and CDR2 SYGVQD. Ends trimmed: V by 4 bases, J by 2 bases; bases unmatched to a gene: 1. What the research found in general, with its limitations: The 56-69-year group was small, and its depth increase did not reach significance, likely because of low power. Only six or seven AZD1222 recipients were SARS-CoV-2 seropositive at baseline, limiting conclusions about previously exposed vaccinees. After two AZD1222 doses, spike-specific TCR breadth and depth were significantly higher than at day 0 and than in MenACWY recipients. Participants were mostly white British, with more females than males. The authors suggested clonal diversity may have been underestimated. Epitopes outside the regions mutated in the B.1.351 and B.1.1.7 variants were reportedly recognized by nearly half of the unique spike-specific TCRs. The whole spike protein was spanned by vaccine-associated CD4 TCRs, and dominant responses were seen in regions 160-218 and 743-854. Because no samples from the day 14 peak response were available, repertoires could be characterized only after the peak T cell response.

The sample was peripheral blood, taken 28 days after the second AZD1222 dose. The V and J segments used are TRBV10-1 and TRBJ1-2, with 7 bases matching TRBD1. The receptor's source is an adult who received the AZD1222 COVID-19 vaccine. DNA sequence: TGCGCCAGCAGTGGGACAGGAAACTATGGCTACACCTTC. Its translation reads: CASSGTGNYGYTF.